This T cell receptor beta chain was captured by sequencing in a study of Ad26.COV2.S vaccination and SARS-CoV-2 variants. Study at large: The donor belonged to the COV1001 Ad26.COV2.S trial arm. In the study, Ad26.COV2.S was injected intramuscularly once, or twice 56 days apart.

General study findings and limits: Measures of TCR breadth and depth may have fallen short of total T cell responses. Reported findings describe substantial breadth in spike-specific CD8+ and CD4+ T cell responses following vaccination.

Regarding this clone: Its antigen is not known.

TCRdb's copy holds only in-frame clones and misses some; the assay was immunoSEQ multiplex PCR. The sample holds about 480,000 clones, around nine tenths seen once. Trimming cost V 7 bases and J 3 bases, with 13 bases left between them. The CDR3 is 13 amino acids. Germline lookup yields CDR1 MDHEN and CDR2 SYDVKM. As for treatment: 19 received Ad26.COV2.S at low or high dose, single or two shots; several received placebo; per-sample allocation not given. Following the first vaccine or placebo injection, samples were taken on day 63. This clonotype was sampled from a person between 18 and 65 years old who received the Ad26.COV2.S COVID-19 vaccine or a placebo. Sequencing was performed on peripheral blood, taken in a trial of Ad26.COV2.S vaccine versus placebo. This chain uses TRBV28 with TRBJ2-7; D possibly uses TRBD1 or TRBD2 (6 bases each). The CDR3 DNA is TGTGCCAGCACCTACGGGGGCTTCTACGAGCAGTACTTC. It encodes CASTYGGFYEQYF.